The 21 T cell receptor beta chains below all came from one sample that was sequenced in a study of cytomegalovirus exposure and HLA in healthy donors (dated by TCRdb to about 2017). Library preparation was by the immunoSEQ multiplex PCR assay. For the multiplex PCR, a mixture combining 60 forward primers for TCR Vbeta segments and 13 reverse primers for TCR Jbeta segments was used. Drawn from immuneACCESS, this table holds only the in-frame rearrangements with V and J called that TCRdb kept. Clones are partly lost; checked studies trace under half to an unresolved V gene and leave the rest unexplained. Within this sample are around 140,000 clones, with about 81% of them counted one time only. Of the sample, approximately 6.8% is held by the ten largest clones. The sequenced material came from PBMCs. These receptors were obtained from a man aged 25-45 years in good health and CMV-seronegative.

The CDR3 sequence: CASSPGQQGVYGYTF. As DNA, the CDR3 is TGTGCCAGCAGCCCGGGACAGCAAGGTGTCTATGGCTACACCTTC. This chain links TRBV9 with TRBJ1-2; TRBD1 matches 7 bases. Germline-derived CDR1 and CDR2 are SGDLS and YYNGEE. With 4 bases clipped from V and 4 bases from J, the junction kept 10 bases outside the gene matches. The CDR3 spans 15 residues.

The rearrangement links TRBV9 to TRBJ2-1, with 11 positions matching TRBD2. This CDR3 region has 16 residues. The V gene's germline CDR1 is SGDLS and CDR2 YYNGEE. V shed 1 base and J 7 bases; nucleotides not matched to a gene: 7. The CDR3 DNA follows: TGTGCCAGCAGCGTAACTAGCGGGAGAGGTAGTAATGAGCAGTTCTTC. It is translated as CASSVTSGRGSNEQFF.

The rearrangement links TRBV29-1 to TRBJ2-5; 7 bases line up with TRBD2. The CDR3 is 12 residues long. V lost 4 bases, J lost 5 bases, and 4 bases stayed unmatched. In germline, CDR1 is SQVTM, CDR2 ANQGSEA. The CDR3 here is CSVAEGGETQYF. CDR3 DNA sequence: TGCAGCGTTGCGGAGGGAGGGGAGACCCAGTACTTC.

V gene TRBV9 combines with J gene TRBJ1-1; 7 bases map to TRBD1. This CDR3 has 14 residues. Germline CDR1 and CDR2: SGDLS and YYNGEE. The J segment lost 4 bases and the V segment lost 0 bases, leaving 3 bases of the junction unmatched. The CDR3 loop is CASSVGQGSTEAFF. In DNA, the CDR3 is TGTGCCAGCAGCGTAGGACAGGGTTCCACTGAAGCTTTCTTT.

This chain links TRBV28 with TRBJ2-3, with 9 positions matching TRBD2. The germline CDR1 and CDR2 sequences are MDHEN and SYDVKM. Trimming took 2 bases from V and 6 from J; bases not matched to a gene: 15. The CDR3 covers 18 residues. CDR3: CASSLNLISGSYADTQYF. As DNA, the CDR3 is TGTGCCAGCAGTTTAAATTTGATTAGCGGGAGCTATGCGGATACGCAGTATTTT.

CDR3 in amino acids: CAISGERGAHNEQFF. In nucleotides, the CDR3 is TGTGCCATCAGTGGGGAGCGGGGGGCCCACAATGAGCAGTTCTTC. The rearrangement links TRBV10-3 to TRBJ2-1; TRBD2 agrees at 9 bases. The CDR3 is 15 amino acids. The trim removed 4 bases at V and 5 bases at J, leaving 6 bases unmatched. The germline V gene encodes CDR1 ENHRY and CDR2 SYGVKD.

This chain joins TRBV19 and TRBJ1-2, with 7 bases matching TRBD1. This CDR3 contains 15 residues. The germline gives CDR1 LNHDA, CDR2 SQIVND (reference sequence). The V and J ends lost 0 bases and 4 bases, in that order; junction bases with no gene match: 5. The CDR3 sequence is CASSIEGDRLYGYTF. The CDR3 region has the DNA TGTGCCAGTAGTATAGAGGGGGACAGACTCTATGGCTACACCTTC.

This clone was seen a few times. The rearrangement uses TRBV29-1 and TRBJ1-2; 8 bases fit TRBD1. The CDR3 has 11 amino acids. Germline-derived CDR1 and CDR2 are SQVTM and ANQGSEA. The J segment lost 7 bases and the V segment lost 8 bases, leaving 6 bases of the junction unmatched. The CDR3 reads CSTTTGAGYTF. The CDR3 DNA reads as TGCAGCACCACGACAGGGGCTGGCTACACCTTC.

The chain joins TRBV11-3 to TRBJ2-7, with a tentative D call TRBD2 (7 bases). Trimming removed 3 bases at V and 1 base at J, with 13 bases between. The CDR3 has 15 amino acids. The germline CDR1 and CDR2 sequences are SGHNT and YENEEA. In DNA, the CDR3 is TGTGCCAGCAGCTTCGCGGGGGCTCGATCCTACGAGCAGTACTTC. This translates into CASSFAGARSYEQYF.

This chain links TRBV4-1 with TRBJ2-2, with 9 nucleotides matching TRBD1. Germline assignment: CDR1 MGHRA and CDR2 YSYEKL. The CDR3 spans 17 residues. The V and J ends lost 2 bases and 6 bases, in that order; junction bases with no gene match: 10. The CDR3 sequence: CASSQRTGEVKSGELFF. Here the CDR3 DNA reads TGCGCCAGCAGCCAACGGACAGGGGAAGTCAAATCCGGGGAGCTGTTTTTT.

V and J are TRBV7-3 and TRBJ2-5; possibly TRBD2 for D (7 bases). The germline gives CDR1 SGHTA, CDR2 FQGTGA. V dropped 5 bases and J dropped 4 bases, with 17 bases sitting between them. CDR3 size: 15 residues. In DNA form, the CDR3 reads TGTGCCAGCAGCCCCAGAGGGGGGGCGGGAGAGACCCAGTACTTC. This encodes CASSPRGGAGETQYF.

This chain joins TRBV11-1 and TRBJ1-1, with D possibly matching TRBD1 (6 bases). The germline V gene has CDR1 SGHAT and CDR2 FQDESV (reference sequence). Trimming cost V 4 bases and J 1 base, with 10 bases left between them. CDR3 length: 14 residues. The CDR3 region is CASSSDRSNTEAFF. CDR3 nucleotide sequence: TGTGCCAGCAGCTCCGACAGGTCGAACACTGAAGCTTTCTTT.

The chain has TRBV11-2 and TRBJ2-5, with D perhaps TRBD2 (6 bases). The germline gives CDR1 SGHAT, CDR2 FQNNGV. This CDR3 has 15 residues. V was trimmed by 0 bases and J by 5 bases, leaving 13 bases between them. The CDR3 sequence: CASSLEGRTWETQYF. The CDR3 bases are TGTGCCAGCAGCTTAGAGGGGAGGACATGGGAGACCCAGTACTTC.

This chain links TRBV28 with TRBJ1-2; D is perhaps TRBD1 (5 bases). In germline, CDR1 is MDHEN, CDR2 SYDVKM. This CDR3 comprises 13 residues. V shed 4 bases and J shed 7 bases, with 13 bases lying between them. In nucleotides, the CDR3 is TGTGCCAGCAGTTCGACAGTTCTTTCTGGCTACACCTTC. Translated: CASSSTVLSGYTF.

A note on this clone: The junction and the germline gene differ at one end; a read error may be behind it. The chain is built from TRBV28 and TRBJ2-3; D gene unclear. From germline, CDR1 is MDHEN and CDR2 SYDVKM. The CDR3 totals 13 residues. CDR3 coding DNA: TGTGCCAGCAGTTTGCAGAGCACAGATACGCGGTATTTT. Its translation is CASSLQSTDTRYF. Based on the CDR3 plus reference TRBV28 and TRBJ2-3, the full variable domain is DVKVTQSSRYLVKRTGEKVFLECVQDMDHENMFWYRQDPGLGLRLIYFSYDVKMKEKGDIPEGYSVSREKKERFSLILESASTNQTSMYLCASSLQSTDTRYFGPGTRLTVL.

The rearrangement joins TRBV9 to TRBJ2-2; no reliable D call. Germline V gives CDR1 SGDLS, CDR2 YYNGEE. Deletions cut 4 bases from V and 6 bases from J, with 4 bases between. The CDR3 consists of 11 residues. The CDR3 spells CASSLPGELFF. The DNA of the CDR3 is TGTGCCAGCAGCCTACCCGGGGAGCTGTTTTTT.

The V gene is TRBV6-5, the J gene TRBJ2-2; 8 bases are a match to TRBD1. V trimming: 6 bases; J trimming: 5 bases; junction bases outside the gene matches: 2. The CDR3 is 13 amino acids. Germline V gene sequence: CDR1 MNHEY, CDR2 SVGAGI. CDR3 in amino acids: CASSDRGTGELFF. The DNA of the CDR3 is TGTGCCAGCAGCGACAGGGGTACCGGGGAGCTGTTTTTT.

This chain uses TRBV2 with TRBJ1-6; TRBD1 matches at 10 bases. CDR3 length equals 16 residues. V was clipped by 5 bases and J by 9 bases; unmatched bases: 10. The germline gives CDR1 SNHLY, CDR2 FYNNEI. CDR3 sequence: CASSRTGGNLGSPLHF. CDR3 in DNA: TGTGCCAGCAGTCGGACAGGGGGAAACCTTGGTTCACCCCTCCACTTT.

The V gene is TRBV6-5, the J gene TRBJ2-3; TRBD2 is a possible D gene (6 bases). CDR3 size: 14 residues. V lost 9 bases and J lost 2, with 15 bases in between. CDR1 MNHEY and CDR2 SVGAGI come from the germline V gene. The CDR3 bases are TGTGCCAGTCGTCGCGGGACCAACACAGATACGCAGTATTTT. Its protein is CASRRGTNTDTQYF.

The chain has TRBV18 and TRBJ1-4; 12 positions agree with TRBD1. The CDR3 is made up of 16 amino acids. The junction had 7 bases not matched to a gene; V was cut back by 4 bases and J by 7 bases. Looked up from germline, CDR1 is KGHSH and CDR2 is LQKENI. The CDR3 protein is CASSRGTGGFGEKLFF. CDR3 DNA: TGTGCCAGCTCACGCGGGACAGGGGGCTTTGGTGAAAAACTGTTTTTT.

The CDR3 DNA sequence: TGTGCCAGCAGCGAGGATAATCAGCCCCAGCATTTT. It encodes CASSEDNQPQHF. The chain combines TRBV7-9 with TRBJ1-5, with unresolved D. CDR3 length: 12 amino acids. V lost 5 bases to trimming and J lost 4 bases, with 6 bases between them. Looked up from germline, CDR1 is SEHNR and CDR2 is FQNEAQ (reference sequence).